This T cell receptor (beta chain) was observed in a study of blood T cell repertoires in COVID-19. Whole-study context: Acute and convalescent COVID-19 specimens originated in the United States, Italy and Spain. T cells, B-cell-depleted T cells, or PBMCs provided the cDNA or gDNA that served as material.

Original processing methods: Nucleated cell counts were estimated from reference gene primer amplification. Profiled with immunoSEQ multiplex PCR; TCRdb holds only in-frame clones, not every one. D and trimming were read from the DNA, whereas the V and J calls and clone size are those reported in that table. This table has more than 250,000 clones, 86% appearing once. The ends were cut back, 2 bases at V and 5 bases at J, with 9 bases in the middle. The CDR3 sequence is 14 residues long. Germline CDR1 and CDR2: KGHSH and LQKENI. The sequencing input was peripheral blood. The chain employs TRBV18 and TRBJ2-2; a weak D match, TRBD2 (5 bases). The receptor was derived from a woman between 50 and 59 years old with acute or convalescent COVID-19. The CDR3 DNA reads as TGTGCCAGCTCACCAAGGACGGGGACCGGGGAGCTGTTTTTT. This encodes CASSPRTGTGELFF.